This T cell receptor beta chain comes out of a study of T-cell memory formation after mild COVID-19. About the research overall: For the most part, TCR clusters were specific to one donor.

The CDR3 is made up of 13 amino acids. The germline V and J ends were trimmed by 4 bases and 3 bases, with 10 bases remaining between them. In germline, CDR1 is DFQATT, CDR2 SNEGSKA (reference sequence). MiXCR, applied by TCRdb to the 5' RACE reads, yields one record per CDR3 protein. The sample lists under 200,000 distinct CDR3 sequences, less than 40% occurring once. Sequenced sample: PBMCs or a T cell subset sorted from them (not recorded which). V gene TRBV20-1 combines with J gene TRBJ2-1; D call uncertain. The source is an adult woman who had mild COVID-19 (a few samples of this study predate the infection). Cell type and time point are not known. The CDR3 sequence is CSAILLGYNEQFF. CDR3 coding DNA: TGCAGTGCTATCCTCCTCGGCTACAATGAGCAGTTCTTC.